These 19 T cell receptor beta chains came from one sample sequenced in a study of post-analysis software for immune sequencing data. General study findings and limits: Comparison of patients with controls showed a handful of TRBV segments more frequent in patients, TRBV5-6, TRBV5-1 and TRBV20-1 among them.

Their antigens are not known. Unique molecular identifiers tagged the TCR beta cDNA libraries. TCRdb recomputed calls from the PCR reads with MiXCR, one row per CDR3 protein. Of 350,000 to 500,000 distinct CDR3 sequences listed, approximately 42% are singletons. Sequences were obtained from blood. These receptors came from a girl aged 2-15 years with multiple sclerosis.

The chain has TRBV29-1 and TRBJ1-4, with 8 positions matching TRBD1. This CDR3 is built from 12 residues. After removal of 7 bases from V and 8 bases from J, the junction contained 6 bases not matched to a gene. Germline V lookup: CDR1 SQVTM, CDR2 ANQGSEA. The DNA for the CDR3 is TGCAGCGCCACAGGGGGGCAGGAAAAACTGTTTTTT. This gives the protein CSATGGQEKLFF.

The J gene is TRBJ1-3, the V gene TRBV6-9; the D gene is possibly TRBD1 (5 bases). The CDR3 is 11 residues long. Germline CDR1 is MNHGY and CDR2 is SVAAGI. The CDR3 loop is CAAGDGNTIYF. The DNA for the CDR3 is TGTGCAGCGGGGGACGGAAACACCATATATTTT.

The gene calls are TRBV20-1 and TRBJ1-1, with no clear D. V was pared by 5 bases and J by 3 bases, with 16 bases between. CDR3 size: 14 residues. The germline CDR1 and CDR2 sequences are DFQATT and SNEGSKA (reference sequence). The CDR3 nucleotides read TGCAGTGCTGGGGTTTGGGGAGCGGACACTGAAGCTTTCTTT. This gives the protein CSAGVWGADTEAFF.

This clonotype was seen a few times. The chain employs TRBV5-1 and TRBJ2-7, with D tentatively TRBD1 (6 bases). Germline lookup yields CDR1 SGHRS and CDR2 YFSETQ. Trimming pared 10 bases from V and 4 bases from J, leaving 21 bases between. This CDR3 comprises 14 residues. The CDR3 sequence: CAPRDYRVRYEQYF. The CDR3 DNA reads TGCGCCCCCCGGGATTACAGGGTACGGTACGAGCAGTACTTC.

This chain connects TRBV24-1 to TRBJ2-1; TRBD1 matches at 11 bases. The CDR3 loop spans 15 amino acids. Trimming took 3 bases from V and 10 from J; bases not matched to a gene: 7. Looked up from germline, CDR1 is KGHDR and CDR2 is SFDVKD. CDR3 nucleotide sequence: TGTGCCACCAGTGATCCCGGGACAGGGGGTAGGGAGCAGTTCTTC. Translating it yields CATSDPGTGGREQFF.

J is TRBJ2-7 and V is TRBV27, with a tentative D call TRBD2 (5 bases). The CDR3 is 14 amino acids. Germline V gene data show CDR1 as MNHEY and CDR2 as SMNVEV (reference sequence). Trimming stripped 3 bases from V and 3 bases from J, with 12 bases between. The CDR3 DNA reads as TGTGCCAGCAGTTTGACCGCGGGCCTCTACGAGCAGTACTTC. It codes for CASSLTAGLYEQYF.

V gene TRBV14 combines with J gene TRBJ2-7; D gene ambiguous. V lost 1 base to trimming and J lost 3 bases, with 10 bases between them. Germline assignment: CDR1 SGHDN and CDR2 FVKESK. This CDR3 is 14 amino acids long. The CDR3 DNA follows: TGTGCCAGCAGCCAAGGGCAGCGCGGCTACGAGCAGTACTTC. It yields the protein CASSQGQRGYEQYF. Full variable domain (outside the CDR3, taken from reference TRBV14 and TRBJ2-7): EAGVTQFPSHSVIEKGQTVTLRCDPISGHDNLYWYRRVMGKEIKFLLHFVKESKQDESGMPNNRFLAERTGGTYSTLKVQPAELEDSGVYFCASSQGQRGYEQYFGPGTRLTVT.

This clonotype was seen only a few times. CDR3 region: CSARNRDSTYEQYF. Written as DNA, the CDR3 is TGCAGTGCTAGAAACCGGGACAGTACCTACGAGCAGTACTTC. V gene TRBV20-1 combines with J gene TRBJ2-7; 7 bases match TRBD1. Germline V gene sequence: CDR1 DFQATT, CDR2 SNEGSKA (reference sequence). V lost 2 bases, J lost 2 bases, and 6 bases stayed unmatched. This CDR3 contains 14 residues.

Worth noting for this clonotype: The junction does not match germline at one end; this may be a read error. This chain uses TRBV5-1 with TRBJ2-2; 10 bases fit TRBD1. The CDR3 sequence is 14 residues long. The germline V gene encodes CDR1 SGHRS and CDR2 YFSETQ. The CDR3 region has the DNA TGCGCCAGCACCCCGGGACAGGGGCCCGGGGAGCGGTTTTTT. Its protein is CASTPGQGPGERFF.

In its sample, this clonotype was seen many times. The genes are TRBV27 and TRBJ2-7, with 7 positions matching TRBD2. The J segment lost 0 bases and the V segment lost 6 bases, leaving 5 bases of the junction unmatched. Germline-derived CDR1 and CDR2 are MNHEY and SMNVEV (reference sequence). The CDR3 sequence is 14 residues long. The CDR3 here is CASSLASGSYEQYF. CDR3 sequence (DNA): TGTGCCAGCAGCTTAGCTAGCGGCTCCTACGAGCAGTACTTC.

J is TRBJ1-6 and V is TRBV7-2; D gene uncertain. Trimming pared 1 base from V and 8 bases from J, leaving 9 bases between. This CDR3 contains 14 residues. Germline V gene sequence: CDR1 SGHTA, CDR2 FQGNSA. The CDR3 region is CASSLEGADSPLHF. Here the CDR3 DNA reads TGTGCCAGCAGCTTAGAGGGCGCGGATTCACCCCTCCACTTT.

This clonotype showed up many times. Here the CDR3 DNA reads TGTGCCAGCAGTTACATGGACAGGGGCCCCTACGAGCAGTACTTC. This codes for CASSYMDRGPYEQYF. The chain combines TRBV6-5 with TRBJ2-7, with 9 bases fitting TRBD1. The V segment lost 2 bases and the J segment 2 bases; nucleotides outside the gene matches: 4. CDR1 and CDR2 from the germline V gene are MNHEY and SVGAGI. CDR3 length: 15 residues.

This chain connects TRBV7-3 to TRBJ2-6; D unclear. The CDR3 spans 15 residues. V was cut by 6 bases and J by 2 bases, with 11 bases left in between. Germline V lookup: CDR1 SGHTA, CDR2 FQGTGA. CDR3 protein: CASSQNNAGANVLTF. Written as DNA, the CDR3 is TGTGCCAGCAGTCAGAACAACGCTGGGGCCAACGTCCTGACTTTC.

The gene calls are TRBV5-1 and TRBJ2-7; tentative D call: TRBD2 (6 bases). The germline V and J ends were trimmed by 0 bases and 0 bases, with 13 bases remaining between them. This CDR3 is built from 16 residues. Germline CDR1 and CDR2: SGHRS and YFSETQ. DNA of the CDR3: TGCGCCAGCAGCTTGGCCAAAACCGGGAGCTCCTACGAGCAGTACTTC. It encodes CASSLAKTGSSYEQYF.

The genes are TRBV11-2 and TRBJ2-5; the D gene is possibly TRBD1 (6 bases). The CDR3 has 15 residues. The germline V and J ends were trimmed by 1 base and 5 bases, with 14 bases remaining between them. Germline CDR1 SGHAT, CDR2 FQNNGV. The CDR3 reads CASSLGTADSETQYF. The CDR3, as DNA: TGTGCCAGCAGCTTAGGGACAGCTGACTCGGAGACCCAGTACTTC.

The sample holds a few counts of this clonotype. The CDR3 region is CASSLDYRTPRPYNEQFF. The CDR3 coding sequence is TGTGCCAGCAGCTTAGACTACCGGACACCCCGGCCTTACAATGAGCAGTTCTTC. The chain is built from TRBV7-2 and TRBJ2-1; tentative D call: TRBD1 (5 bases). In germline, CDR1 is SGHTA, CDR2 FQGNSA. This CDR3 contains 18 residues. V lost 1 base and J 4 bases, leaving 20 bases between the germline ends.

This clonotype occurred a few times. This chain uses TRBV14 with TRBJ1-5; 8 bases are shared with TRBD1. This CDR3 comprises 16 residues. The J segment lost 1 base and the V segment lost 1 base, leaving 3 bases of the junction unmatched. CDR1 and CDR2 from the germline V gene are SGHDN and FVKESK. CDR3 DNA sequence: TGTGCCAGCAGCCAAGTGCAGGGGGCGAGCAATCAGCCCCAGCATTTT. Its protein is CASSQVQGASNQPQHF.

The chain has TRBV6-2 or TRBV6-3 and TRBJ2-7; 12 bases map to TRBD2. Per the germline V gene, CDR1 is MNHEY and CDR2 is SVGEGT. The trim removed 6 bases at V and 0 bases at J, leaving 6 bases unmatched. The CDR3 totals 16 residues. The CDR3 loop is CASSPGLAGSSYEQYF. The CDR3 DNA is TGTGCCAGCAGCCCCGGACTAGCGGGGAGCTCCTACGAGCAGTACTTC.

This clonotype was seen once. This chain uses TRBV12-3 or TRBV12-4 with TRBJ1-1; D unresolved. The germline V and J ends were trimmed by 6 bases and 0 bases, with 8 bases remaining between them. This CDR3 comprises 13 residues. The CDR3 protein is CASSPVVNTEAFF. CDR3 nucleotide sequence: TGTGCCAGCAGCCCCGTGGTGAACACTGAAGCTTTCTTT.